This T cell receptor (beta chain) was observed in a study of CD8+ T cells in alopecia areata (dated 2018 in TCRdb). The study in broad terms: Skin from C3H/HeJ donors with spontaneous alopecia (roughly 6-12 months old) was grafted onto female C3H/HeJ recipients aged about 7-11 weeks. The study used high-throughput TCRbeta sequencing to examine T cell clonal expansion in alopecia areata, in both the C3H/HeJ mouse model and human patients. Scalp clonality was compared among normal scalp (n=4), patchy alopecia areata scalp (n=8), and alopecia totalis/universalis scalp (n=8). RNA was extracted with the PAXgene miRNA kit for fixed scalp, the miRNeasy kit for PBMCs, and the RNeasy kit for mouse skin. immunoSEQ multiplex PCR using 35 Vbeta forward primers and 13 Jbeta reverse primers was used to amplify TCRbeta CDR3 regions. In humans, TCRbeta sequencing was performed on scalp tissue and on sorted CD4+ and CD8+ peripheral blood T cells from healthy controls and from patients with patchy or totalis/universalis alopecia areata.

At least ten counts were recorded for this clone. This receptor's antigen is unknown. For this receptor, the gene names and germline sequences are taken from the mouse. Sequencing ends 4 residues short of the CDR3 end; the germline J gene provides the rest. The sample has other DNA sequences that encode this CDR3 too. Cells from pooled mouse cutaneous lymph nodes were stained for CD4, CD8alpha, NKG2D, NKG2ACE and other markers and then sorted on a BD Influx. The CDR3 holds 12 amino acids from the cysteine to the phenylalanine. The 24 bases shown cover part of the CDR3, and their frame starts at base 1. CDR1 and CDR2 are read off the germline V gene (reference sequence) as NSQYPW and LRSPGD. What the work shows at the level of the full study, not this receptor alone: Higher clonality and more expanded CD8+ clones were observed in lesional scalp than in normal scalp, particularly in alopecia totalis/universalis, a finding suggestive of antigenic drive. Shared TCR sequences between patients were less evident than in mice, which may be partly attributable to HLA diversity in the patient population. Scalp TCR repertoire analysis is complicated because resident alphabeta T cells in normal human skin are also sequenced, whereas mouse skin is dominated by gammadelta T cells.

The library was made by the immunoSEQ multiplex PCR assay. For TCR sequencing, RNA was extracted from every sample and reverse transcribed into cDNA to serve as template. First-strand cDNA was synthesized using SuperScript III with a 2:1 mix of oligo-dT and random hexamers. A synthetic immune receptor repertoire was used to gauge amplification bias, and whatever bias remained was removed computationally. Sequencing of the libraries was done on Illumina HiSeq with 60 bp reads that cover the CDR3, reading from J toward V. Per the original workflow: Raw reads were preprocessed to remove errors, and CDR3 was defined by IMGT conventions from the conserved cysteine to phenylalanine. Clonality was computed as 1 minus the Shannon entropy, with the entropy normalized by log2 of the number of productive unique TCRs. Whether scalp clones were CD4 or CD8 was inferred by matching scalp TCRbeta sequences against CD4 and CD8 repertoires sorted from blood. The table was pulled from immuneACCESS by TCRdb, which kept in-frame rearrangements only. Such tables lose some clones; where checked, under half of the loss comes from unresolved V genes, and the rest has no known cause. D and trimming were read from the DNA, whereas the V and J calls and clone size are those reported in that table. This sample has roughly 260,000 clones in the table, none counted a single time. The ten largest clones add up to roughly 1.2% of the sample.

This receptor chain uses TRBV1 and TRBJ2-7; the D segment could be TRBD1, given 5 matching bases. The TCR originated in a C3H/HeJ mouse with alopecia areata. The MHC haplotype for this mouse line is H2-k. The sample taken for sequencing was CD4+ T cells sorted from a lymph node. CDR3 DNA (partial): TGCACCTGCAGTGCAGGACAGTAT. Translated, it gives CTCSAGQY. The whole CDR3 sequence is CTCSAGQYEQYF.